This TCR beta chain was sequenced during a study of T cell repertoires in cytomegalovirus infection (dated by TCRdb to between 2018 and 2021). For the study in its entirety: Because public TCR beta signatures pointed to carriage of CMV infection together with the matching HLA type, the HLA type of each donor mattered for the analysis.

The data were produced on an Illumina HiSeq 1500. TCRdb passed the public sequencing reads through fastp at Q25 and MiXCR, retaining productive beta sequences. Each CDR3 protein gets just one entry, which takes the most common genes and DNA from the rows behind it. Counted in this sample were around 260,000 distinct CDR3 sequences; roughly 25% of them appeared once. Of the sample, approximately 13% falls within the top ten clones. A remark on this clonotype: Its antigen is not yet known. The input lacks base qualities; no much larger clone sits a single base away.

The paper's findings and limits, for the study overall: In the ex vivo response, HLA-C-restricted CMV-specific TCR beta clonotypes were dominant, and in two of eight donors the single most frequent clonotype came from this HLA-C-restricted group. Carriers of CMV infection plus the relevant HLA type were discriminated by the cumulative frequency of public TCR beta family members in the study cohort and in an independent roughly 400-donor cohort.

Reading from cysteine to phenylalanine, the CDR3 counts 14 amino acids. The CDR3 DNA has 42 bases and is translated from base 1. Here V drops 5 bases and J drops 1 base, and the junction holds 2 bases not matched to any gene. The germline V gene specifies SGHTA as CDR1 and FQGNSA as CDR2. The V gene is TRBV7-2 and the J gene is TRBJ2-7; 10 middle bases align to TRBD2. This receptor was obtained from a human donor in good health (CMV status not recorded). Some clones in this sample may be carry-over from other donors' samples. Sequenced: PBMCs. The base sequence is TGTGCCAGCAGCCCGGGACTAGCGTCCTACGAGCAGTACTTC. Its translation reads: CASSPGLASYEQYF. Extended through the reference TRBV7-2 and TRBJ2-7 proteins, this CDR3 yields the full variable domain: GAGVSQSPSNKVTEKGKDVELRCDPISGHTALYWYRQSLGQGLEFLIYFQGNSAPDKSGLPSDRFSAERTGGSVSTLTIQRTQQEDSAVYLCASSPGLASYEQYFGPGTRLTVT.